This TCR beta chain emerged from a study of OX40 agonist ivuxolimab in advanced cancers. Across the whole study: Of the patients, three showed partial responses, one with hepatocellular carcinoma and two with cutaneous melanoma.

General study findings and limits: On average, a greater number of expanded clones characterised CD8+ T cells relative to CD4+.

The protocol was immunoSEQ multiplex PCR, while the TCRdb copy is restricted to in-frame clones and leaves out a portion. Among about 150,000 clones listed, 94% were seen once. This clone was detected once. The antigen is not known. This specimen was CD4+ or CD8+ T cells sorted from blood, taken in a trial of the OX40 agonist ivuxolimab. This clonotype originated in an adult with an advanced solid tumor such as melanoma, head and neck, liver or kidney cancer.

The DNA of the CDR3 is TGTGCCACCAGCAGAGATCTAGTTGGGACAGGAAACACCGGGGAGCTGTTTTTT. Translating gives CATSRDLVGTGNTGELFF. The gene calls are TRBV15 and TRBJ2-2; 8 bases line up with TRBD1. Per germline, CDR1 LNHNV and CDR2 YYDKDF (reference sequence). The length of the CDR3 is 18 residues. V shed 0 bases and J 2 bases; nucleotides not matched to a gene: 8.